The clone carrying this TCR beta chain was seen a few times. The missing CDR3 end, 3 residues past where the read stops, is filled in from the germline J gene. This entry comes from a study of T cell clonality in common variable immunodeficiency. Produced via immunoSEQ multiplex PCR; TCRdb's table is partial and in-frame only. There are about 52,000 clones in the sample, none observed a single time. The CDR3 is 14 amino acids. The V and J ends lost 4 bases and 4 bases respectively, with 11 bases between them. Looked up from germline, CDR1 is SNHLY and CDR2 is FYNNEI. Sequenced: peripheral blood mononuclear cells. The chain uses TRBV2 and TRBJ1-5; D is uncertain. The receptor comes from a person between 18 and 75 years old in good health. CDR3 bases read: TGTGCCAGCAGTGGGTTGATAGTAAATCAGCCC. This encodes CASSGLIVNQP. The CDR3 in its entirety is CASSGLIVNQPQHF.